This T cell receptor (beta chain) was recorded in a study of Tregs in tolerant kidney transplant recipients. The study, taken as a whole, reports: Biological reproducibility was not directly addressed, but technical replication error appeared minimal.

Profiling relied on immunoSEQ multiplex PCR, and the TCRdb table lists in-frame clones only, not all of them. The sample has some 65,000 clones, around 83% seen once. The CDR3 covers 15 residues. Germline lookup yields CDR1 SGHDN and CDR2 FVKESK. J gave up 3 bases and V 4 bases, and 6 bases lay outside the gene matches. Turning to this clone: The target antigen is unknown.

The receptor was derived from a human donor in good health. Material: CD4+ T cells from blood. The chain carries TRBV14 and TRBJ1-1, with TRBD1 matching over 9 bases. CDR3 in DNA: TGTGCCAGCAGCCCCCGACAGGGGGGTTACACTGAAGCTTTCTTT. It codes for CASSPRQGGYTEAFF.